The 7 T cell receptor beta chains reported below all come from one sample, sequenced in a study of chemoradiotherapy in HPV16-positive cancers. The data were produced by immunoSEQ multiplex PCR, yet TCRdb's version contains in-frame clones alone and is incomplete. This repertoire shows fewer than 20,000 clones, about two thirds found once; its top ten account for around 8%. The input for sequencing was tumor tissue, taken from a patient who underwent chemoradiotherapy. Receptors originate from a human donor with HPV-associated anogenital cancer.

This clone turned up a few times. The chain joins TRBV4-1 to TRBJ2-3; the D gene is possibly TRBD2 (7 bases). The germline V gene encodes CDR1 MGHRA and CDR2 YSYEKL. Trimming shortened V by 0 bases and J by 7 bases, and 14 bases separated the two germline ends. The CDR3 consists of 15 residues. CDR3 sequence (DNA): TGCGCCAGCAGCCAAGAGTGGGGGGGGGCCTATACGCAGTATTTT. Its protein is CASSQEWGGAYTQYF.

The chain couples TRBV4-1 to TRBJ1-1; the D gene is possibly TRBD1 (6 bases). This CDR3 comprises 15 residues. Germline CDR1 and CDR2: MGHRA and YSYEKL. The V end lost 2 bases, the J end lost 6 bases, and 16 bases lay between the germline ends. The CDR3 region is CASSQQQGIIPEAFF. For the CDR3, the DNA is TGCGCCAGCAGCCAACAACAGGGAATTATCCCTGAAGCTTTCTTT.

This clone came up a few times. The chain links TRBV10-1 to TRBJ1-1, with D perhaps TRBD1 (5 bases). Deletions cut 9 bases from V and 0 bases from J, with 17 bases between. This CDR3 contains 15 residues. Per germline, CDR1 WNHNN and CDR2 SYGVQD (reference sequence). CDR3 nucleotides: TGCGCCAGTAGCCCGACAGCCGCTCTGAACACTGAAGCTTTCTTT. This gives the protein CASSPTAALNTEAFF.

V and J are TRBV5-5 and TRBJ1-1, with unresolved D. Germline-derived CDR1 and CDR2 are SGHKS and YYEKEE (reference sequence). The CDR3 totals 14 residues. Trimming removed 2 bases from V and 1 base from J, with 9 bases in between. For the CDR3, the DNA is TGTGCCAGCAGCTTCGGGTCAGAGAACACTGAAGCTTTCTTT. This encodes CASSFGSENTEAFF.

This chain links TRBV7-3 with TRBJ2-1; a weak D match, TRBD2 (6 bases). Germline V gene data show CDR1 as SGHTA and CDR2 as FQGTGA. The CDR3 totals 15 residues. Trimming pared 5 bases from V and 2 bases from J, leaving 13 bases between. CDR3 coding DNA: TGTGCCAGCAGCCATTATTCGGGGGCCTACAATGAGCAGTTCTTC. Translated, it gives CASSHYSGAYNEQFF.

This clone has more than one count but fewer than ten. The CDR3 here is CASSSTYSPEQYF. The CDR3 DNA is TGTGCCAGTAGTTCGACCTACAGCCCGGAGCAGTACTTC. This rearrangement joins TRBV19 to TRBJ2-7; D call uncertain. Germline V gene data show CDR1 as LNHDA and CDR2 as SQIVND (reference sequence). Trimming removed 5 bases from V and 7 bases from J, with 15 bases in between. The CDR3 has 13 amino acids. Based on the CDR3 plus reference TRBV19 and TRBJ2-7, the full variable domain is DGGITQSPKYLFRKEGQNVTLSCEQNLNHDAMYWYRQDPGQGLRLIYYSQIVNDFQKGDIAEGYSVSREKKESFPLTVTSAQKNPTAFYLCASSSTYSPEQYFGPGTRLTVT.

The chain carries TRBV1 and TRBJ2-7; the D call of TRBD2 is as the table states it, not checked on the DNA. TRBV1 represents a pseudogene. The CDR3 contains 12 residues. In nucleotides, the CDR3 is TGCACCAGCAGCCCCTGCGCCTACGAGCAGTACTTC. Its protein product is CTSSPCAYEQYF.